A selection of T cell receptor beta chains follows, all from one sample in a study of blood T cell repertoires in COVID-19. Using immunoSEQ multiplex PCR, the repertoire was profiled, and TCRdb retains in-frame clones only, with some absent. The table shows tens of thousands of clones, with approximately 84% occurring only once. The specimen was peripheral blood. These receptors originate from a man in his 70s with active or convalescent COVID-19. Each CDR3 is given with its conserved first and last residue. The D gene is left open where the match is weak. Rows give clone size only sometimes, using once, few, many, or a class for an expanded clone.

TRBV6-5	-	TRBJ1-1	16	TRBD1	TGTGCCAGCAGTTTCCGGGACAGATCTAAAAACACTGAAGCTTTCTTT	CASSFRDRSKNTEAFF
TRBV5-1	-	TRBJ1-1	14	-	TGCGCCAGCAGCCCAACAACGGGGAACACTGAAGCTTTCTTT	CASSPTTGNTEAFF
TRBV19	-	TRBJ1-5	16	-	TGTGCCAGTCGAGCGGGGCGGGGGAATAGCAATCAGCCCCAGCATTTT	CASRAGRGNSNQPQHF
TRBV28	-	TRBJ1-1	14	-	TGTGCCAGCAGCTCTCCCGGGGTGAACACTGAAGCTTTCTTT	CASSSPGVNTEAFF
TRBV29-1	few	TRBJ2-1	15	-	TGCAGCGTTGAAGACGGGAAAAGCTCCTACAATGAGCAGTTCTTC	CSVEDGKSSYNEQFF
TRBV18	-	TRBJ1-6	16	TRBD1	TGTGCCAGCTCACCACGCCGGGGACAGAGGGATTCACCCCTCCACTTT	CASSPRRGQRDSPLHF
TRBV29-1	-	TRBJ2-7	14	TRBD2	TGCAGCGTTGAAATTTCTAGCGGGAGCTACGAGCAGTACTTC	CSVEISSGSYEQYF
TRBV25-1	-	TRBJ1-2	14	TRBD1	TGTGCCAGCAGTGCCCAGACAGGGGGCCTTGGCTACACCTTC	CASSAQTGGLGYTF
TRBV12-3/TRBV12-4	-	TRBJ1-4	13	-	TGTGCCAGCACTACGGGGAGTGGTGAAAAACTGTTTTTT	CASTTGSGEKLFF
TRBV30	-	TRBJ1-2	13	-	TGTGCCTGGAGGGGCCCTGGGAGCTATGGCTACACCTTC	CAWRGPGSYGYTF
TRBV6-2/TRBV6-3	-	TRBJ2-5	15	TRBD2	TGTGCCAGCAGTTACGCTAGCGGAGACCAAGAGACCCAGTACTTC	CASSYASGDQETQYF
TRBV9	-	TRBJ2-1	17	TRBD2	TGTGCCAGCAGCGTAGGAGGTAGCGGGGGCTCCTACAATGAGCAGTTCTTC	CASSVGGSGGSYNEQFF
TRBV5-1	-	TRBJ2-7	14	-	TGCGCCAGCAGCTTGCCAGGGTCCACCTACGAGCAGTACTTC	CASSLPGSTYEQYF
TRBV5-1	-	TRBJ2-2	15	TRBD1	TGCGCCAGCAGCAGTGGACAGGGAAGGGCCGGGGAGCTGTTTTTT	CASSSGQGRAGELFF
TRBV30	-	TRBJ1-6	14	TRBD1	TGTGCCTTAGAGGGACAGGTCGGAGGTTCACCCCTCCACTTT	CALEGQVGGSPLHF
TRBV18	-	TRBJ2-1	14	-	TGTGCCAGCTCACCCGGGACTTCGGGGGATGAGCAGTTCTTC	CASSPGTSGDEQFF
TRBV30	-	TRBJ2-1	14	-	TGTGCCTGGAGTGTTGGGGCAGGGCCGAATGAGCAGTTCTTC	CAWSVGAGPNEQFF
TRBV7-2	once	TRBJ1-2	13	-	TGTGCCAGCAGCCTGTTTAGCTCCCCTGGCTACACCTTC	CASSLFSSPGYTF
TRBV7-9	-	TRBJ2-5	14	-	TGTGCCAGCAGCTCAACCACAGGGATGGGGACCCAGTACTTC	CASSSTTGMGTQYF
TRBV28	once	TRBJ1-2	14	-	TGTGCCAGCAGTTCCCAGGGGAGCTCCTATGGCTACACCTTC	CASSSQGSSYGYTF
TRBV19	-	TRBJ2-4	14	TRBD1	TGTGCCAGTAGCGGACAGGGTTCCCAAAACATTCAGTACTTC	CASSGQGSQNIQYF
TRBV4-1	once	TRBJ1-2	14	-	TGCGCCAGCAGCCGAAGCAAAACAGGGTTTGGCTACACCTTC	CASSRSKTGFGYTF
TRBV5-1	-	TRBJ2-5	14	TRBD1	TGCGCCAGCAGCTTGGGACAGGGGACACAGACCCAGTACTTC	CASSLGQGTQTQYF
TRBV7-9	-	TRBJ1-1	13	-	TGTGCCAGCAGCACAACCATGAACACTGAAGCTTTCTTT	CASSTTMNTEAFF
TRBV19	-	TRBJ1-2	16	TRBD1	TGTGCCAGTAGTATCACCCCCCGGGACAGACAATATGGCTACACCTTC	CASSITPRDRQYGYTF
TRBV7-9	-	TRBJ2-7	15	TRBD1	TGTGCCAGCAGCGACGGGGACAGGGGATTCCGCGAGCAGTACTTC	CASSDGDRGFREQYF
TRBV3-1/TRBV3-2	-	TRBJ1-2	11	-	TGTGCCAGCAGCCAGGGCTCTGGCTACACCTTC	CASSQGSGYTF
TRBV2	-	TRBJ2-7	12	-	TGTGCCAGCAGGAGCGAGGGATACGAGCAGTACTTC	CASRSEGYEQYF
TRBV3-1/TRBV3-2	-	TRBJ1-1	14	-	TGTGCCAGCAGCCAAGAGGGGGGGCACACTGAAGCTTTCTTT	CASSQEGGHTEAFF
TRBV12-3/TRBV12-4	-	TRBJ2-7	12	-	TGTGCCAGCACCAGCGGATACTACGAGCAGTACTTC	CASTSGYYEQYF
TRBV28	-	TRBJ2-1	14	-	TGTGCCAGTGGGCCCAGGGGAAGGGGCAATGAGCAGTTCTTC	CASGPRGRGNEQFF
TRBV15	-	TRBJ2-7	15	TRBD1	TGTGCCACCAGCAGAGATGAGGGGGCGCGCTACGAGCAGTACTTC	CATSRDEGARYEQYF
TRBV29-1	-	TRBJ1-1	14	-	TGCAGCGTTGTTGAGGTTTTCGGAGCCACTGAAGCTTTCTTT	CSVVEVFGATEAFF
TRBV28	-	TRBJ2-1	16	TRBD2	TGTGCCAGCAGTTCCCCGGCTAGCGGGAAGGGCGATGAGCAGTTCTTC	CASSSPASGKGDEQFF
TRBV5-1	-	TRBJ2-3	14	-	TGCGCCAGCAGCATCGCCGACAGGTCGGATACGCAGTATTTT	CASSIADRSDTQYF
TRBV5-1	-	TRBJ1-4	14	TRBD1	TGCGCCAGCAGCTTGCGACAGGGGGGTGAAAAACTGTTTTTT	CASSLRQGGEKLFF
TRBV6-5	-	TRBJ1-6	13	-	TGTGCCAGCAGTTACGAAGAGAGTTCACCCCTCCACTTT	CASSYEESSPLHF
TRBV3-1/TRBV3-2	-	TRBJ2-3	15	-	TGTGCCAGCAGCCAAGGGACAGCAAACACAGATACGCAGTATTTT	CASSQGTANTDTQYF
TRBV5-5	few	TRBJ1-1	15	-	TGTGCCAGCAGCTTGTTGCTCAGTTTGAACACTGAAGCTTTCTTT	CASSLLLSLNTEAFF
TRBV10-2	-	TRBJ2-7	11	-	TGCGCCAGCTCGGACTACTACGAGCAGTACTTC	CASSDYYEQYF
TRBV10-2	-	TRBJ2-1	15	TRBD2	TGCGCCAGCAGTGAGTGGCGGGAGAAGTTAGATGAGCAGTTCTTC	CASSEWREKLDEQFF
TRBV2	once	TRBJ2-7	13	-	TGTGCCAGCAACAGGGACACTTACTACGAGCAGTACTTC	CASNRDTYYEQYF
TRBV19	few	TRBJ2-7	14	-	TGTGCCAGTAGTAGCGCAGGGACATTCAACGAGCAGTACTTC	CASSSAGTFNEQYF
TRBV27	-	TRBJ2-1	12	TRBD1	TGTGCCAGCAGTGAAACCCGGGACAGGGAGTTCTTC	CASSETRDREFF
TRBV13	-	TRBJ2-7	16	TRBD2	TGTGCCAGCAGCTCCCCGGGACTAGCGGGAGGTTGGGAGCAGTACTTC	CASSSPGLAGGWEQYF
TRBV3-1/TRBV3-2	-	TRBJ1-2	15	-	TGTGCCAGCAGCCAAGATGGGGGGGTCGCATATGGCTACACCTTC	CASSQDGGVAYGYTF
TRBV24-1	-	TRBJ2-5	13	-	TGTGCCACCAGCCCCGGGAGTGGGGAGACCCAGTACTTC	CATSPGSGETQYF
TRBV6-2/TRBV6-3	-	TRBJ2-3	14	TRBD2	TGTGCCAGCAGTTACTCTAGCGGGGTAGATACGCAGTATTTT	CASSYSSGVDTQYF
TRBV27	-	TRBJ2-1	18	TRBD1	TGTGCCAGCAGTTTATTTTTGGGGACAGGGGGCTTTTGGAATGAGCAGTTCTTC	CASSLFLGTGGFWNEQFF
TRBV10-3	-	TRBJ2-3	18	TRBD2	TGTGCCATCAGTGAGGAGATAGCGGGAGGGTTAGGCACAGATACGCAGTATTTT	CAISEEIAGGLGTDTQYF
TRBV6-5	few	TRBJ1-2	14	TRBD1	TGTGCCAGCAGAAGAGACAGGGGCGACTATGGCTACACCTTC	CASRRDRGDYGYTF
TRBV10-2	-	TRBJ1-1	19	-	TGCGCCAGCAGTGAAGATGAGCGTCTGAGGGCCCGGCGGCAAACTGAAGCTTTCTTT	CASSEDERLRARRQTEAFF
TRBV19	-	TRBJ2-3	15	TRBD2	TGTGCCAGTGGAGTAGCGGGAGTGTTCACAGATACGCAGTATTTT	CASGVAGVFTDTQYF
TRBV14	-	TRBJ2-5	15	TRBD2	TGTGCCAGCAGCCAGGGGACTAGCGGCGGTGAGACCCAGTACTTC	CASSQGTSGGETQYF